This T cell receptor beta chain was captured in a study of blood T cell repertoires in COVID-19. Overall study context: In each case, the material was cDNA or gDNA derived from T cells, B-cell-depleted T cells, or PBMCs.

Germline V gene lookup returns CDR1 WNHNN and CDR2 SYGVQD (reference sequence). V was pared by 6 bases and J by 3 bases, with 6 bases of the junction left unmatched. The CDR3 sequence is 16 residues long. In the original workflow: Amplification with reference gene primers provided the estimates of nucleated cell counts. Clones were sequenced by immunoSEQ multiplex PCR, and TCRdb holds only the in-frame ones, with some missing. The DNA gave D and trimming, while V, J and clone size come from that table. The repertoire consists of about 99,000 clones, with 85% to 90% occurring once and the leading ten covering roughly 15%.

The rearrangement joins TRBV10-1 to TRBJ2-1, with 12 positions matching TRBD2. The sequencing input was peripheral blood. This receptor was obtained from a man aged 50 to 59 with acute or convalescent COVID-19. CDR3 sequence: CASSPRTSGIYNEQFF. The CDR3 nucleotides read TGCGCCAGCAGCCCACGGACTAGCGGGATCTACAATGAGCAGTTCTTC.